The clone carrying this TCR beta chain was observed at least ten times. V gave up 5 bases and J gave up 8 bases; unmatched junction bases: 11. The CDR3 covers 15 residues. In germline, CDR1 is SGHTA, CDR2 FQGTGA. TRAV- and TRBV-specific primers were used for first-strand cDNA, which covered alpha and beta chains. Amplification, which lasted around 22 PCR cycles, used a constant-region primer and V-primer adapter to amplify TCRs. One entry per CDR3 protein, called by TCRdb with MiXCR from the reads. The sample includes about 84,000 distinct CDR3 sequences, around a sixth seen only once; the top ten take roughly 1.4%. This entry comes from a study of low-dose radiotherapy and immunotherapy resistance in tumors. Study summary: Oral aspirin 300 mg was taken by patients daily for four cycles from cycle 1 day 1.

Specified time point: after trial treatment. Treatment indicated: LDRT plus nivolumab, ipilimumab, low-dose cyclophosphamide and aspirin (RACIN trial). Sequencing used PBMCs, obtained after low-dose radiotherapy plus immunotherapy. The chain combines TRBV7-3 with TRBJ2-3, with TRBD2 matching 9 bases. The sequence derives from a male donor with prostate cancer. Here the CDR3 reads CASSAGVAGVGTQYF. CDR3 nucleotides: TGTGCCAGCAGCGCAGGGGTAGCGGGAGTCGGTACGCAGTATTTT. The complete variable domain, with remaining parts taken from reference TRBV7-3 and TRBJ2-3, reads GAGVSQTPSNKVTEKGKYVELRCDPISGHTALYWYRQSLGQGPEFLIYFQGTGAADDSGLPNDRFFAVRPEGSVSTLKIQRTERGDSAVYLCASSAGVAGVGTQYFGPGTRLTVL.